This T cell receptor beta chain is drawn from a study of blood T cell repertoires in COVID-19. Study-level information: Whether acute or convalescent, the COVID-19 samples came from the United States, Italy and Spain. Sample material is recorded as cDNA or gDNA derived from T cells, B-cell-depleted T cells, or PBMCs.

The length of the CDR3 is 14 residues. Germline CDR1 and CDR2: SNHLY and FYNNEI. J gave up 0 bases and V 6 bases, and 2 bases lay outside the gene matches. The data were produced by immunoSEQ multiplex PCR, yet TCRdb's version contains in-frame clones alone and is incomplete. The sample gives around 290,000 clones, around 90% of which show up once; 2% to 2.5% is in the top ten. Sequenced input: PBMCs or T cells enriched from blood (not recorded which). This clonotype was obtained from an older woman in a cohort exposed to, infected with or recovered from COVID-19 (not recorded which). The chain carries TRBV2 and TRBJ2-7, with 10 bases matching TRBD1. CDR3 nucleotide sequence: TGTGCCAGCAGGACAGGGGGCGCCTCCTACGAGCAGTACTTC. Its protein is CASRTGGASYEQYF.